What follows describes a single T cell receptor (beta chain). This clone was recorded once. Its target antigen remains unknown. No clone much larger than this one lies a single base away; base qualities are absent. The CDR3 regions of human TCRbeta chains were subjected to immunosequencing. As for the authors' bioinformatics: TCRs in the repertoires were matched against a reference library of SARS-CoV-2-specific TCRs that had been generated with the MIRA antigen-specificity platform. Breadth meant the fraction of unique TCRs that were SARS-CoV-2-associated, whereas depth meant the fraction of total T cells that were SARS-CoV-2-associated. Using the MIRA data, every spike-specific TCR was mapped to the spike region that the TCR reacted to and assigned to either a CD4 or a CD8 class. Log10-transformed breadth and depth values were compared by one-way ANOVA with Sidak's multiple comparisons tests. The immuneACCESS repertoire file appears here via TCRdb, limited to in-frame rearrangements. These files lack a portion of the clones; in checked studies, under half of the deficit traces to unresolved V genes, and the cause of the others is not known. V and J calls and clone size follow that table, whereas D and trimming were derived from the DNA. The sample table lists around 110,000 clones, approximately 85% of them with a count of one. The top ten clones comprise roughly 3.7% of the sample.

V loses 3 bases of germline sequence and J loses 5 bases, and the interval between the two ends is 14 bases. CDR1 and CDR2 (KGHSH, LQKENI) derive from the germline V gene. Counted from cysteine to phenylalanine, this CDR3 has 14 amino acids. Only the CDR3 DNA is retained, 42 bases long and in frame from the first base. The meaning of the sample's time point label: baseline before first vaccination. In light of the paper, this sample's treatment or condition label describes: meningococcal conjugate vaccine given as trial control. Vaccinee samples were obtained from the UK trials COV001 and COV002, which included a single-blind randomized controlled phase 2/3 trial of AZD1222 (ChAdOx1 nCoV-19) in healthy adults. For TCRbeta chain sequencing, PBMC samples from trial participants were taken at day 0 and at day 28 after the second dose. This specimen comes from a study of T cell responses to AZD1222 COVID-19 vaccine (dated by TCRdb to about 2021). Concerning the study at large: A total of about 230 trial participants underwent TCR sequencing, of whom some 210 received two doses of AZD1222 and some 25 received two doses of the MenACWY control vaccine. Trial participants were enrolled by age into subgroups of 18-55, 56-69 and 70-plus years, and approximately 150, 30 and 60 TCR-sequenced participants, respectively, were included in these subgroups. On the study overall, not on this receptor specifically: Reportedly, close to half of the unique spike-specific TCRs recognized epitopes lying outside the regions that are mutated in the B.1.351 and B.1.1.7 variants. In the small 56-69-year group, the increase in depth fell short of significance, most likely because of low power. Because no day 14 peak-response samples were available, the repertoires could be characterized only after the peak T cell response. Participants were mostly white British, with more females than males. The authors suggested clonal diversity may have been underestimated. CD4 TCRs associated with the vaccine covered the entire spike protein, and the dominant responses were in regions 160-218 and 743-854. Conclusions about previously exposed vaccinees were limited because only six AZD1222 recipients were SARS-CoV-2 seropositive at baseline. A significant rise in spike-specific TCR breadth and depth was observed after two AZD1222 doses relative to day 0 and relative to MenACWY recipients.

The rearranged segments are TRBV18 and TRBJ2-7, and TRBD2 may be the D gene, going by 5 matching bases. This receptor was taken from an adult in good health. This specimen consisted of peripheral blood, obtained on day 0 of MenACWY control vaccination. The CDR3 is CASSPGPGGDEQYF. The nucleotides read TGTGCCAGCTCACCTGGCCCCGGAGGCGACGAGCAGTACTTC.